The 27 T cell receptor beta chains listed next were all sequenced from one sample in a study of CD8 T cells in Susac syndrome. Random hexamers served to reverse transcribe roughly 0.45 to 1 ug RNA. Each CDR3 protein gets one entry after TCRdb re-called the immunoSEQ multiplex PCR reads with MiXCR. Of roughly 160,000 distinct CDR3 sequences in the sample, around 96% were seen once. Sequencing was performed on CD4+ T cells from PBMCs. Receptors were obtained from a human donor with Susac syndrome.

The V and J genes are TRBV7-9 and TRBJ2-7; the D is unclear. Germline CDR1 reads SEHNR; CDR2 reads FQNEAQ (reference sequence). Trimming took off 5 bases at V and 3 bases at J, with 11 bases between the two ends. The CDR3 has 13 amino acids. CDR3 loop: CASSRALGYEQYF. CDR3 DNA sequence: TGTGCCAGCAGCCGGGCCTTGGGCTACGAGCAGTACTTC.

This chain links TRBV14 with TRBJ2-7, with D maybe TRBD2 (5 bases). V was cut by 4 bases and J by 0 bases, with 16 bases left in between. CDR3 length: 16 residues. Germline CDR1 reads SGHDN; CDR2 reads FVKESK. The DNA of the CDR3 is TGTGCCAGCAGCCCTCTAGCTTCGGGGAGCTCCTACGAGCAGTACTTC. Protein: CASSPLASGSSYEQYF. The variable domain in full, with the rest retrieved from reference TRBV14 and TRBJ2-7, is EAGVTQFPSHSVIEKGQTVTLRCDPISGHDNLYWYRRVMGKEIKFLLHFVKESKQDESGMPNNRFLAERTGGTYSTLKVQPAELEDSGVYFCASSPLASGSSYEQYFGPGTRLTVT.

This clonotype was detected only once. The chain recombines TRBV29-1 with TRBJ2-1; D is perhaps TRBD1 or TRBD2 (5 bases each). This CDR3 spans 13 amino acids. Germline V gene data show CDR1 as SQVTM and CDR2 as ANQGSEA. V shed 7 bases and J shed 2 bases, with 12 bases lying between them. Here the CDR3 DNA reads TGCAGCGGAACCCGGGGCACCTACAATGAGCAGTTCTTC. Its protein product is CSGTRGTYNEQFF.

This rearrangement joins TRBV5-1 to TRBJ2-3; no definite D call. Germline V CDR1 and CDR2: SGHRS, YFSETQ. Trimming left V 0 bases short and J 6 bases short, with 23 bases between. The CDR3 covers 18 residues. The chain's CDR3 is CASSLGTGPRRYDDTQYF. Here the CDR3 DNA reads TGCGCCAGCAGCTTGGGGACCGGGCCCCGGAGATACGACGATACGCAGTATTTT.

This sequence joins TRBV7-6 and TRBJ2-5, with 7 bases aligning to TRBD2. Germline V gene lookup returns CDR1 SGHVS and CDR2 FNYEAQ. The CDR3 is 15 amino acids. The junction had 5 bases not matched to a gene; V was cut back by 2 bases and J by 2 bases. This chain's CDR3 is CASSLPPGGQETQYF. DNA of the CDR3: TGTGCCAGCAGCTTACCCCCGGGGGGACAAGAGACCCAGTACTTC.

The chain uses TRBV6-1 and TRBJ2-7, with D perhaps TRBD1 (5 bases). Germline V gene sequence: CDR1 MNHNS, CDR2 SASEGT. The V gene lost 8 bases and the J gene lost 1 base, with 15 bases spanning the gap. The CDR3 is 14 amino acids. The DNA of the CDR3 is TGTGCCAGCGAGCAGGGCTATTTTTCCTACGAGCAGTACTTC. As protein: CASEQGYFSYEQYF.

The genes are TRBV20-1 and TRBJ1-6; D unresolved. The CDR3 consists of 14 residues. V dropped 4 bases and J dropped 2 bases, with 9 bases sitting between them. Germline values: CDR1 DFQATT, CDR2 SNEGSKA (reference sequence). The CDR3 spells CSATNGPYNSPLHF. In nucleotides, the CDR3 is TGCAGTGCTACCAATGGGCCCTATAATTCACCCCTCCACTTT.

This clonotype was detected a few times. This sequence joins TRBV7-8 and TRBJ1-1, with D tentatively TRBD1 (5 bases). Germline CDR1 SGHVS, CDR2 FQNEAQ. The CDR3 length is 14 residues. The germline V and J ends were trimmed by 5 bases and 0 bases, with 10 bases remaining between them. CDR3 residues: CASSPGRMNTEAFF. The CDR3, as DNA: TGTGCCAGCAGCCCGGGACGCATGAACACTGAAGCTTTCTTT. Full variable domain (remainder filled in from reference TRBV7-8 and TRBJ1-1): GAGVSQSPRYKVAKRGQDVALRCDPISGHVSLFWYQQALGQGPEFLTYFQNEAQLDKSGLPSDRFFAERPEGSVSTLKIQRTQQEDSAVYLCASSPGRMNTEAFFGQGTRLTVV.

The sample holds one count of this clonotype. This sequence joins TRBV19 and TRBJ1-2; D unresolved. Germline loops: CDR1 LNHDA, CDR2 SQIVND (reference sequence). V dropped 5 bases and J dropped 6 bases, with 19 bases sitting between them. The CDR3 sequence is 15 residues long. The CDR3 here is CASSPPIGVSDGYTF. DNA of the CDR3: TGTGCCAGTAGTCCCCCCATCGGGGTAAGCGATGGCTACACCTTC.

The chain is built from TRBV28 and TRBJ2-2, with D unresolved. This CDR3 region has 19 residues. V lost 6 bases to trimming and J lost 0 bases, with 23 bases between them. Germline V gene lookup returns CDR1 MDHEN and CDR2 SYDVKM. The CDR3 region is CASSRPPGGGPSNTGELFF. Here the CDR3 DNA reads TGTGCCAGCAGCCGCCCCCCCGGCGGCGGACCGTCGAACACCGGGGAGCTGTTTTTT.

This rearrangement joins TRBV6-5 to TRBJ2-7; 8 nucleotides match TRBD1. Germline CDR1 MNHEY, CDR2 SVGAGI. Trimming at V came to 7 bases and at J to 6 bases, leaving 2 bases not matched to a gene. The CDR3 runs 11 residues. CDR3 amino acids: CASNRGSEQYF. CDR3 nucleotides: TGTGCCAGCAACAGGGGGAGCGAGCAGTACTTC.

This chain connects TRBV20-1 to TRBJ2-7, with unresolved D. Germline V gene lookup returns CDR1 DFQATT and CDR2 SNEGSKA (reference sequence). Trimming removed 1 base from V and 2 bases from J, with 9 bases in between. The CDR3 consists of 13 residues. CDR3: CSARGGLAYEQYF. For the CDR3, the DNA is TGCAGTGCTAGAGGTGGGTTGGCCTACGAGCAGTACTTC.

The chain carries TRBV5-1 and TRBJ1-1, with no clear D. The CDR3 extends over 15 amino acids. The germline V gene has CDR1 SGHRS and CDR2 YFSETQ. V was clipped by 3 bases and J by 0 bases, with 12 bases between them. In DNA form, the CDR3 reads TGCGCCAGCAGCTATTCCGCGGGATTGAACACTGAAGCTTTCTTT. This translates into CASSYSAGLNTEAFF.

The CDR3 reads CASALDRGLEQYF. CDR3 DNA: TGTGCCAGCGCCCTGGACAGGGGGCTCGAGCAGTACTTC. The chain links TRBV7-3 to TRBJ2-7; 11 nucleotides agree with TRBD1. J lost 6 bases, V lost 8 bases, and 6 bases had no gene match. Germline V CDR1 and CDR2: SGHTA, FQGTGA. The CDR3 is made up of 13 amino acids.

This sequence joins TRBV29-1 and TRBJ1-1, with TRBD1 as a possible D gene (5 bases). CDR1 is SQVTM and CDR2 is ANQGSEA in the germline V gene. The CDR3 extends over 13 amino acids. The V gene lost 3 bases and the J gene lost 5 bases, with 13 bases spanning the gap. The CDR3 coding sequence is TGCAGCGTTGATTTCCTCGGGGGGACTGAAGCTTTCTTT. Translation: CSVDFLGGTEAFF.

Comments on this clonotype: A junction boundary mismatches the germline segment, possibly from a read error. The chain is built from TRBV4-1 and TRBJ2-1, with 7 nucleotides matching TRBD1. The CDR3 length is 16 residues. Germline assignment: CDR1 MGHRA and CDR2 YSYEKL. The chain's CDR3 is CATSQETGQLHNEQFF. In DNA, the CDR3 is TGCGCCACCAGCCAGGAAACGGGACAGCTTCACAATGAGCAGTTCTTC.

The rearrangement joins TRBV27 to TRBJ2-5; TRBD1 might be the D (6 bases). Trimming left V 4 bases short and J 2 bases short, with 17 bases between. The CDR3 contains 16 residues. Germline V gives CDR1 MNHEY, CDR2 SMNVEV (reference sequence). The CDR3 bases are TGTGCCAGCAGTTCCATCATACAGGGAAGTCAAGAGACCCAGTACTTC. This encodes CASSSIIQGSQETQYF.

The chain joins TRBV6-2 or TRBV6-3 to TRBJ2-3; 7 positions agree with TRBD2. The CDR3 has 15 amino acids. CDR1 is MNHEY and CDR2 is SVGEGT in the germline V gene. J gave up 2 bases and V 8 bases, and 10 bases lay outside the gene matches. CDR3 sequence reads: CASCRASGYTDTQYF. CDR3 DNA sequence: TGTGCCAGCTGTAGGGCTAGCGGATACACAGATACGCAGTATTTT.

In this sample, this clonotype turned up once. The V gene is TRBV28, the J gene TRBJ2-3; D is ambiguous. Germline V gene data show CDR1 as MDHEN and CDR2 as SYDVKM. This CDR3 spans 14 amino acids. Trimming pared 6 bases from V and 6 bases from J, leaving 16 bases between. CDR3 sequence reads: CASSEPVLEDTQYF. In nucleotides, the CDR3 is TGTGCCAGCAGCGAACCCGTTTTGGAGGATACGCAGTATTTT.

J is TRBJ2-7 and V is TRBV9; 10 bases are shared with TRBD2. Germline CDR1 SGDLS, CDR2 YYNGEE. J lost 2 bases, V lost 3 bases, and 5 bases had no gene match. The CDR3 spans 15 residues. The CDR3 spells CASSAEAGGPYEQYF. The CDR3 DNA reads TGTGCCAGCAGCGCGGAAGCGGGAGGGCCCTACGAGCAGTACTTC.

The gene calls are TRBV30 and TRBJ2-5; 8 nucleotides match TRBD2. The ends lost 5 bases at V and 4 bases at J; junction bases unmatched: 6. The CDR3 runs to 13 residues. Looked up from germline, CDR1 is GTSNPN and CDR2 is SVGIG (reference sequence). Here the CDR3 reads CAWCGGLRETQYF. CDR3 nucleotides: TGTGCCTGGTGCGGGGGGCTGAGAGAGACCCAGTACTTC.

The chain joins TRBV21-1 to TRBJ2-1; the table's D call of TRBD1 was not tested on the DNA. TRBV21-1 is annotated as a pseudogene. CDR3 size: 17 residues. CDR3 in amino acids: CASSKMRTSPLYNEQFF. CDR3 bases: TGTGCCAGCAGCAAAATGAGGACTTCCCCTTTGTACAATGAGCAGTTCTTC.

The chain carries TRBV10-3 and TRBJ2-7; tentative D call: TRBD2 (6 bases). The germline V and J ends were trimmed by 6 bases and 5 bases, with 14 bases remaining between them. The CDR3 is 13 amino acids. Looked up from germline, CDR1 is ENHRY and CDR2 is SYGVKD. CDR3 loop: CAISPGTADEQYF. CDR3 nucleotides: TGTGCCATCAGCCCCGGGACTGCGGACGAGCAGTACTTC.

CDR3 DNA: TGTGCCAGCTCACCCGCGGCGGGGGGGGCCAACGTCCTGACTTTC. Protein: CASSPAAGGANVLTF. The chain recombines TRBV18 with TRBJ2-6; maybe TRBD2 (6 bases). V lost 3 bases, J lost 4 bases, and 10 bases lay in between. This CDR3 has 15 amino acids. The germline CDR1 and CDR2 sequences are KGHSH and LQKENI.

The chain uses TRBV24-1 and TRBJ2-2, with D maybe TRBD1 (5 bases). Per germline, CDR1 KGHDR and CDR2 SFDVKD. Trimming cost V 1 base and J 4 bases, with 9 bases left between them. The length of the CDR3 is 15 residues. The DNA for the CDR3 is TGTGCCACCAGTGATTTAGGGGTGGGCACCGGGGAGCTGTTTTTT. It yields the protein CATSDLGVGTGELFF.

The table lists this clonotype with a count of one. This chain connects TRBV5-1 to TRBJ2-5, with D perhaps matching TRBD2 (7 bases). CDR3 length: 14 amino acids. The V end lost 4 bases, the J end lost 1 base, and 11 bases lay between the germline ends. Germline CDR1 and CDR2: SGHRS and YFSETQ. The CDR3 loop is CASSLGGAQETQYF. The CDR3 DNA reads TGCGCCAGCAGCCTAGGGGGGGCCCAAGAGACCCAGTACTTC.

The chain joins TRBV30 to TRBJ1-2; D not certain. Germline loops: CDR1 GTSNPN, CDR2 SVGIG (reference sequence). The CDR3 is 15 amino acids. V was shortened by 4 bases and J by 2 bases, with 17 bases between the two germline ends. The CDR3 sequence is CAWNPALTLNYGYTF. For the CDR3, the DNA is TGTGCCTGGAACCCCGCACTAACTCTGAACTATGGCTACACCTTC.